A selection of T cell receptor beta chains follows, all from one sample in a study of cytomegalovirus exposure and HLA in healthy donors. Sequencing was performed with immunoSEQ multiplex PCR; in TCRdb, only in-frame clones are kept and a portion is missing. The sample carries some 150,000 clones, approximately 88% recorded once. The sequencing sample was made of PBMCs. The receptors were gathered from a man younger than 35 in good health and CMV-seropositive. CDR3s include the opening cysteine and the closing phenylalanine or tryptophan. The order of the fields is D gene, J gene, V gene, clone size, CDR3 DNA, CDR3 protein. The D gene is left open where the match is weak. Only part of the rows carry a size: once, few, many, or a class if the clone is expanded.

>.|TRBJ2-2|TRBV9|.
TGTGCCAGCAGCCGCACCGGGGAGCTGTTTTTT
CASSRTGELFF
>TRBD1|TRBJ1-2|TRBV2|.
TGTGCCAGCATGGACGAAGCCGGGACAGGGCTCTATGGCTACACCTTC
CASMDEAGTGLYGYTF
>TRBD1|TRBJ1-2|TRBV28|once
TGTGCCAGCAGTTTTCAGGGGGTTAGGAGCTATGGCTACACCTTC
CASSFQGVRSYGYTF
>.|TRBJ1-5|TRBV18|.
TGTGCCAGCTCACTGAGTAGCAATCAGCCCCAGCATTTT
CASSLSSNQPQHF
>TRBD1|TRBJ1-1|TRBV18|.
TGTGCCAGCTCACCTGATGCCGGGACAGGGGTCACTGAAGCTTTCTTT
CASSPDAGTGVTEAFF
>.|TRBJ1-1|TRBV30|few
TGTGCCTGGAGCATGGAGGGGTACACTGAAGCTTTCTTT
CAWSMEGYTEAFF
>.|TRBJ1-2|TRBV6-1|.
TGTGCCAGCAGTGAATTACAGGGTCCCTATGGCTACACCTTC
CASSELQGPYGYTF
>.|TRBJ1-1|TRBV5-1|.
TGCGCCAGCAGCTTGTGGCCTCAAACTTTCTTT
CASSLWPQTFF
>TRBD1|TRBJ2-2|TRBV5-5|.
TGTGCCAGCAGCCTTACAGGGGTTGACACCGGGGAGCTGTTTTTT
CASSLTGVDTGELFF
>TRBD2|TRBJ2-4|TRBV5-6|.
TGTGCCAGCAGCTTGCTAGGACTAGCGGGGGGAGCCAAAAACATTCAGTACTTC
CASSLLGLAGGAKNIQYF
>TRBD2|TRBJ2-5|TRBV6-6|once
TGTGCCAGCAGCCCCAGCGGGAGGGCAGGGGGAGAGACCCAGTACTTC
CASSPSGRAGGETQYF
>TRBD1|TRBJ1-1|TRBV5-1|.
TGCGCCAGCAGCCTATCAGGGACAGGGAACACTGAAGCTTTCTTT
CASSLSGTGNTEAFF
>TRBD2|TRBJ2-7|TRBV7-9|.
TGTGCCAGCAGCCAACCGGGAGGCCACGAGCAGTACTTC
CASSQPGGHEQYF
>.|TRBJ2-2|TRBV14|few
TGTGCCAGCAGCCAAGAAGGAGGGAACACCGGGGAGCTGTTTTTT
CASSQEGGNTGELFF
>.|TRBJ2-1|TRBV7-9|.
TGTGCCAGCAGCTTGTCAGGTCTCGATGAGCAGTTCTTC
CASSLSGLDEQFF
>.|TRBJ2-1|TRBV28|.
TGTGCCAGCAGTTTAGCTGGGCAGTACAATGAGCAGTTCTTC
CASSLAGQYNEQFF
>.|TRBJ1-4|TRBV30|few
TGTGCCCATCTCAATGAAGGGAGTGGGGAAAAACTGTTTTTT
CAHLNEGSGEKLFF
>TRBD2|TRBJ2-7|TRBV19|few
TGTGCCAGTAGTCTGGGGACTAGTAACTACGAGCAGTACTTC
CASSLGTSNYEQYF
>TRBD1|TRBJ1-1|TRBV25-1|.
TGTGCCAGCAGTGACCTACGGACAGGGGGCTTGAACACTGAAGCTTTCTTT
CASSDLRTGGLNTEAFF
>TRBD1|TRBJ1-2|TRBV10-2|.
TGCGCCAGCAGGGGGACAGAACATGGCTACACCTTC
CASRGTEHGYTF
>TRBD2|TRBJ2-3|TRBV4-1|.
TGCGCCAGCAGCCTTCTAGCGGAGGCAGTGGATACGCAGTATTTT
CASSLLAEAVDTQYF
>TRBD1|TRBJ2-7|TRBV6-5|.
TGTGCCAGCAGTTACCTCGGGACAGGGATCTACGAGCAGTACTTC
CASSYLGTGIYEQYF
>TRBD1|TRBJ1-4|TRBV7-9|.
TGTGCCAGCAGCTGGGACAGGGGTGGCGAAAAACTGTTTTTT
CASSWDRGGEKLFF
>.|TRBJ2-3|TRBV2|.
TGTGCCAGCAGCCTTAGGGGGGGCCGTGGCCCAGATACGCAGTATTTT
CASSLRGGRGPDTQYF
>TRBD2|TRBJ2-3|TRBV6-5|.
TGTGCCAGCAGCCCACTAGCGAGCACAGATACGCAGTATTTT
CASSPLASTDTQYF
>.|TRBJ2-7|TRBV6-6|.
TGTGCCAGCACCCAGGACACCTACTACGAGCAGTACTTC
CASTQDTYYEQYF
>.|TRBJ2-3|TRBV5-1|.
TGCGCCAGCAGCTTGGGTAGTACCCTTTTCACAGATACGCAGTATTTT
CASSLGSTLFTDTQYF
>TRBD2|TRBJ2-4|TRBV5-1|.
TGCGCCAGCAGCTTAGGGACTAGCGTAGAAAACATTCAGTACTTC
CASSLGTSVENIQYF
>TRBD1|TRBJ1-1|TRBV6-5|.
TGTGCCAGCCGACAGGGAACCGAAGCTTTCTTT
CASRQGTEAFF
>.|TRBJ2-3|TRBV6-6|.
TGTGCCAGCAGTTACGCATCGGGGGGCGCAGATACGCAGTATTTT
CASSYASGGADTQYF
>.|TRBJ2-3|TRBV27|.
TGTGCCAGCAGTCGCTCAGCAGATACGCAGTATTTT
CASSRSADTQYF
>TRBD1|TRBJ1-1|TRBV11-2|.
TGTGCCAGCAGCTCGATCGGACAGGGGAACACTGAAGCTTTCTTT
CASSSIGQGNTEAFF
>.|TRBJ2-7|TRBV9|.
TGTGCCAGCAGCGTAGGAAGGGGGAGTTCCAGCGAGCAGTACTTC
CASSVGRGSSSEQYF
>.|TRBJ1-1|TRBV30|.
TGTGCCTGGAGTGTACAGGGCGGCGGCAACACTGAAGCTTTCTTT
CAWSVQGGGNTEAFF
>TRBD2|TRBJ2-7|TRBV11-3|once
TGTGCCAGCAGCCCCCGGGGGGGAAGCTCCTACGAGCAGTACTTC
CASSPRGGSSYEQYF
>.|TRBJ2-5|TRBV13|.
TGTGCCAGCAGCCGAAAAGAGGGCCGCCAAGAGACCCAGTACTTC
CASSRKEGRQETQYF
>TRBD1|TRBJ1-3|TRBV14|.
TGTGCCAGCAGCCAACCCCGGGACAGGCCTTCGGTCACCATATATTTT
CASSQPRDRPSVTIYF
>TRBD1|TRBJ1-5|TRBV11-2|once
TGTGCCAGCAGCTTAGTATACAGGGGGCGGAAACAGCCCCAGCATTTT
CASSLVYRGRKQPQHF
>TRBD1|TRBJ1-2|TRBV6-1|.
TGTGCCAGCACTGGGACAGGGGCAGGGGGCTACACCTTC
CASTGTGAGGYTF
>TRBD2|TRBJ2-7|TRBV19|.
TGTGCCAGTAGTATAGAGGCGGGAGCTCACTACGAGCAGTACTTC
CASSIEAGAHYEQYF
>.|TRBJ2-3|TRBV2|.
TGTGCCAGCAGTCAGAGTAGGACACCCCGTTATGATACGCAGTATTTT
CASSQSRTPRYDTQYF
>.|TRBJ1-1|TRBV7-9|.
TGTGCCAGCAGTGAAGGGGTTACTGAAGCTTTCTTT
CASSEGVTEAFF